Listed below are T cell receptor beta chains from one sample, sequenced in a study of shared clonotypes between healthy human individuals. The table came from immunoSEQ multiplex PCR; TCRdb's copy has only in-frame clones and leaves some out. The table shows over 750,000 clones, with 95% to 97% occurring only once. Sequencing was performed on naive CD8+ T cells sorted from blood. Receptors were obtained from a man aged 25-45 years in good health. Both conserved end residues are part of each CDR3. The order of the fields is J gene, clone size, V gene, CDR3 protein. The size field is filled for only some rows; it gives once, few, many or a size class.

TRBJ1-5 - TRBV21-1 CASSKGTAGEGLISTQHF
TRBJ2-7 once TRBV4-1 CASSAGVNYEQYF
TRBJ1-3 - TRBV4-1 CASSQISGNTIYF
TRBJ2-5 - TRBV7-9 CASSFAGAEETQYF
TRBJ1-5 - TRBV4-1 CASSPEGDQPQHF
TRBJ1-1 - TRBV28 CASSQDRMNTEAFF
TRBJ2-3 few TRBV27 CASSIQGGVTDTQYF
TRBJ2-3 - TRBV10-3 CAIRSSGSGPDTQYF
TRBJ2-3 - TRBV7-8 CASSPGAGGPLNTQYF
TRBJ2-7 - TRBV5-4 CASSLGDRPEQYF
TRBJ2-7 - TRBV11-2 CASSLDSSYEQYF
TRBJ1-2 - TRBV19 CASSIGGGYGYTF
- - TRBV25-1 CASSEYGKGTQYF
TRBJ2-7 - TRBV6-1 CASSEIQGEVGQYF
TRBJ2-5 - TRBV7-9 CASSLGVGETQYF
TRBJ2-7 - TRBV7-9 CASSAREGTGVYEQYF
TRBJ2-3 - TRBV9 CASSVATDTQYF
TRBJ2-7 - TRBV4-1 CASSFRDGDYEQYF
TRBJ1-5 - TRBV15 CATSPSRNQPQHF
TRBJ1-5 - TRBV5-6 CASRATGGRGYSNQPQHF
TRBJ2-7 - TRBV2 CASSESGSKKDPEQYF
TRBJ1-1 - TRBV5-4 CASSLLAGSNTEAFF
TRBJ1-2 - TRBV11-2 CASSSSGSHGYTF
TRBJ2-1 once TRBV29-1 CSVAGTSGSSYNEQFF
TRBJ2-1 - TRBV9 CASSVGWGANEQFF
TRBJ2-1 - TRBV7-9 CASSLPTSGGRNEQFF
TRBJ2-7 few TRBV6-6 CASSWGQGSDEQYF
TRBJ1-1 - TRBV2 CASSPDRGEGTEAFF
TRBJ2-1 once TRBV29-1 CSVIGSSYNEQFF
TRBJ2-7 - TRBV7-8 CASSLARGQREYEQYF
TRBJ2-1 - TRBV14 CASSQEVLETADNEQFF
TRBJ1-4 - TRBV4-3 CASSQDGRGSEKLFF
TRBJ2-7 once TRBV7-9 CASSDGPRTSYEQYF
TRBJ1-1 - TRBV7-6 CASSFPGLGHTEAFF
TRBJ2-2 - TRBV29-1 CSVGPGNRGELFF
TRBJ1-5 - TRBV7-9 CASSKDSNQPQHF
TRBJ2-7 - TRBV29-1 CSVEGTGRYEQYF
TRBJ2-7 - TRBV9 CASKRASGSYEQYF
TRBJ1-5 - TRBV28 CASSNYDSNQPQHF
TRBJ2-5 - TRBV6-5 CASKGRTPQETQYF